Each of the 10 T cell receptor beta chains below was sequenced from the same sample in a study of cytomegalovirus exposure and HLA in healthy donors. In the PCR, 60 Vbeta and 13 Jbeta primers were used. The assay was immunoSEQ multiplex PCR, and TCRdb's table has in-frame clones only and misses some. Found here are some 150,000 clones, roughly 82% of them singletons; the top ten hold over 6%. Material: PBMCs. These receptors were taken from a man aged 25-45 years in good health and CMV-seronegative.

V is TRBV18 and J is TRBJ2-7; 7 nucleotides match TRBD1. The CDR3 length is 15 residues. Germline CDR1 and CDR2: KGHSH and LQKENI. J gave up 0 bases and V 3 bases, and 5 bases lay outside the gene matches. The CDR3 protein is CASSPPGQNSYEQYF. The CDR3 coding sequence is TGTGCCAGCTCACCTCCGGGACAGAACTCCTACGAGCAGTACTTC.

The chain uses TRBV18 and TRBJ1-1; a possible D gene is TRBD1 (6 bases). The CDR3 contains 15 residues. Per the germline V gene, CDR1 is KGHSH and CDR2 is LQKENI. The V end was cut by 3 bases, the J end by 3 bases, with 14 bases between. The CDR3, as DNA: TGTGCCAGCTCACCGGGGGGGGCGCGGCACACTGAAGCTTTCTTT. This gives the protein CASSPGGARHTEAFF.

J is TRBJ2-1 and V is TRBV27; 13 positions match TRBD2. V lost 7 bases and J lost 9; bases outside the gene matches: 12. CDR1 is MNHEY, CDR2 SMNVEV, per germline (reference sequence). CDR3 length: 16 amino acids. The CDR3 DNA is TGTGCCAGCATCCTGACTAGCGGGAGGCTCACGGGTGAGCAGTTCTTC. Its translation: CASILTSGRLTGEQFF.

V is TRBV4-2 and J is TRBJ1-2; the D is unclear. This CDR3 has 17 amino acids. V dropped 0 bases and J dropped 1 base, with 15 bases sitting between them. Germline V gene data show CDR1 as LGHNA and CDR2 as YNFKEQ. CDR3 bases: TGTGCCAGCAGCCAAGACTACTCCCCCGGCGGTAACTATGGCTACACCTTC. Amino acids: CASSQDYSPGGNYGYTF.

CDR3 sequence (DNA): TGCGCCAGCACCACCTCCGGACAGGGAAACACTGAAGCTTTCTTT. It is translated as CASTTSGQGNTEAFF. The gene calls are TRBV5-1 and TRBJ1-1, with TRBD1 identical over 8 bases. The CDR3 is 15 residues long. Germline V lookup: CDR1 SGHRS, CDR2 YFSETQ. Trimming at V came to 6 bases and at J to 2 bases, leaving 9 bases not matched to a gene.

This rearrangement joins TRBV6-4 to TRBJ2-1, with 7 bases that match TRBD2. V lost 0 bases to trimming and J lost 0 bases; unmatched junction nucleotides: 2. This CDR3 has 16 residues. Germline V CDR1 and CDR2: MRHNA, SNTAGT. The CDR3 DNA reads TGTGCCAGCAGTGACTCAGGCGGGAGCTCCTACAATGAGCAGTTCTTC. Protein: CASSDSGGSSYNEQFF.

The rearrangement uses TRBV6-6 and TRBJ2-7; 14 bases match TRBD2. This CDR3 is built from 15 residues. The V and J ends lost 5 bases and 7 bases, in that order; junction bases with no gene match: 7. Germline CDR1 reads MNHNY; CDR2 reads SVGAGI (reference sequence). The CDR3: CASSGGLAGESEQYF. CDR3 nucleotide sequence: TGTGCCAGCAGTGGGGGACTAGCGGGAGAAAGTGAGCAGTACTTC.

The V call is TRBV5-6, the J call TRBJ1-1; TRBD1 is a possible D gene (5 bases). The ends were cut back, 1 base at V and 3 bases at J, with 22 bases in the middle. The CDR3 consists of 18 residues. Germline CDR1 and CDR2: SGHDT and YYEEEE. The CDR3 DNA follows: TGTGCCAGCAGCTTGAAGGGGAAGGGGCGGAAATTTGACACTGAAGCTTTCTTT. Its protein is CASSLKGKGRKFDTEAFF.

The CDR3 region is CATRHYEQFF. CDR3 coding DNA: TGTGCCACCAGACATTATGAGCAGTTCTTC. The chain uses TRBV28 and TRBJ2-1; D gene unclear. V lost 10 bases, J lost 8 bases, and 9 bases lay in between. Germline V CDR1 and CDR2: MDHEN, SYDVKM. The CDR3 is 10 residues long.

The chain recombines TRBV6-6 with TRBJ1-4; D not resolved. This CDR3 region has 14 residues. Trimming removed 2 bases at V and 5 bases at J, with 9 bases between. Germline V CDR1 and CDR2: MNHNY, SVGAGI (reference sequence). The CDR3: CASSYMGGNEKLFF. The DNA for the CDR3 is TGTGCCAGCAGTTACATGGGAGGGAATGAAAAACTGTTTTTT.